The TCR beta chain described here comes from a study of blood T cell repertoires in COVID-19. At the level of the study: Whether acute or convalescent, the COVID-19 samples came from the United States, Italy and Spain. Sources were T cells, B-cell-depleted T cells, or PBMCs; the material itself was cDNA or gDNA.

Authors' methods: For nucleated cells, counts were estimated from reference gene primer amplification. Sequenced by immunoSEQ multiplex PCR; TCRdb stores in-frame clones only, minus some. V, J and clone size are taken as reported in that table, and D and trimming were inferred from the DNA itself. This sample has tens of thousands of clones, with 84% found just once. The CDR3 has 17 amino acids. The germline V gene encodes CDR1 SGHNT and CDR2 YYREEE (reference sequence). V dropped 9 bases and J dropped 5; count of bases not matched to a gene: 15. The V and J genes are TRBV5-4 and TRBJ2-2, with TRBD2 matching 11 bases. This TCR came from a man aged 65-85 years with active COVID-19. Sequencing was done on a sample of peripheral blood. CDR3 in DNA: TGTGCCACTTATACTAGCGGGGGCCCCCGAGGGACCGGGGAGCTGTTTTTT. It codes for CATYTSGGPRGTGELFF.